This TCR beta chain came from a study of blood T cell repertoires in COVID-19. Turning to the study itself: Samples taken during acute and convalescent COVID-19 were collected in the United States, Italy and Spain. Nucleic acid was either cDNA or gDNA, and it came from T cells, B-cell-depleted T cells, or PBMCs.

In the study's own analysis: Amplifying reference gene primers gave estimates of nucleated cell counts. Profiling relied on immunoSEQ multiplex PCR, and the TCRdb table lists in-frame clones only, not all of them. The DNA gave D and trimming, while V, J and clone size come from that table. The sample contains around 260,000 clones, approximately 90% of which appear only once. V lost 0 bases and J lost 2, with 12 bases in between. Germline CDR1 and CDR2: SGHKS and YYEKEE (reference sequence). The CDR3 has 16 amino acids. The chain recombines TRBV5-5 with TRBJ1-3; no reliable D call. This TCR derives from a man in his thirties or forties with acute or convalescent COVID-19. Sequenced sample: peripheral blood. The CDR3 DNA follows: TGTGCCAGCAGCTTGGGAGGGCCGGTTCCTGGAAACACCATATATTTT. The encoded protein is CASSLGGPVPGNTIYF.